One and the same sample provided the 10 T cell receptor beta chains below, sequenced in a study of blood T cell repertoires in COVID-19. Sequenced by immunoSEQ multiplex PCR; TCRdb stores in-frame clones only, minus some. The sample has tens of thousands of clones, over 70% seen once. The sample taken for sequencing was peripheral blood. These receptor sequences come from a human donor with active COVID-19. The donor label of this sample is uncertain.

The chain combines TRBV6-1 with TRBJ2-7; the D is unclear. CDR1 is MNHNS and CDR2 is SASEGT in the germline V gene. This CDR3 has 13 amino acids. V was shortened by 2 bases and J by 8 bases, with 13 bases between the two germline ends. The chain's CDR3 is CASSEKAFSKQYF. CDR3 coding DNA: TGTGCCAGCAGTGAAAAAGCGTTTTCCAAGCAGTACTTC.

This chain uses TRBV5-1 with TRBJ1-1, with 10 nucleotides matching TRBD1. Trimming cost V 4 bases and J 0 bases; bases outside gene matches: 6. This CDR3 region has 16 residues. CDR1 is SGHRS, CDR2 YFSETQ, per germline. CDR3 amino acids: CASSPGQGGMNTEAFF. In DNA form, the CDR3 reads TGCGCCAGCAGCCCTGGACAGGGGGGAATGAACACTGAAGCTTTCTTT.

This sequence joins TRBV2 and TRBJ2-7; a weak D match, TRBD2 (9 bases). Germline CDR1 reads SNHLY; CDR2 reads FYNNEI. V was pared by 6 bases and J by 9 bases, with 27 bases between. There are 16 residues in the CDR3. The CDR3: CASRLGLAGGTSVQYF. CDR3 nucleotide sequence: TGTGCCAGCAGATTGGGACTAGCAGGGGGCACTTCTGTGCAGTACTTC.

The genes are TRBV12-3 or TRBV12-4 and TRBJ2-1; D gene uncertain. Trimming left V 5 bases short and J 11 bases short, with 13 bases between. This CDR3 comprises 12 residues. The CDR3 DNA reads TGTGCCAGCAGTCTTCCTAGAACTCAGCAGTTCTTC. Translation gives CASSLPRTQQFF.

The chain employs TRBV7-8 and TRBJ1-6, with TRBD1 identical over 9 bases. CDR1 is SGHVS and CDR2 is FQNEAQ in the germline V gene. The CDR3 runs 16 residues. V shed 5 bases and J 8 bases; nucleotides not matched to a gene: 10. The CDR3 sequence is CASSRGRTGVYSPLHF. The CDR3 coding sequence is TGTGCCAGCAGCCGAGGCCGGACAGGGGTTTATTCACCCCTCCACTTT.

The chain recombines TRBV21-1 with TRBJ1-2; the tabulated D call, TRBD1, remains unverified against the DNA. TRBV21-1 corresponds to a pseudogene. The CDR3 runs 14 residues. CDR3 DNA: TGTGCCAGCAGTAGGGACAGAAAAGTTTATGGCTACACCTTC. It encodes CASSRDRKVYGYTF.

This clone has only a few counts. The V and J genes are TRBV6-5 and TRBJ1-3; D is ambiguous. The CDR3 runs to 13 residues. The germline gives CDR1 MNHEY, CDR2 SVGAGI. With 6 bases removed from V and 0 bases from J, the gap between germline ends came to 6 bases. The CDR3 spells CASRRDSGNTIYF. Here the CDR3 DNA reads TGTGCCAGCAGAAGAGACTCTGGAAACACCATATATTTT.

V and J are TRBV2 and TRBJ1-1; D is unresolved. CDR1 and CDR2 (germline): SNHLY, FYNNEI. This CDR3 contains 14 residues. The V end lost 9 bases, the J end lost 0 bases, and 14 bases lay between the germline ends. The DNA for the CDR3 is TGTGCCAGTCCTAGGACTTTCATGAACACTGAAGCTTTCTTT. Translation: CASPRTFMNTEAFF. Looking up the rest from reference TRBV2 and TRBJ1-1 gives the full variable domain: EPEVTQTPSHQVTQMGQEVILRCVPISNHLYFYWYRQILGQKVEFLVSFYNNEISEKSEIFDDQFSVERPDGSNFTLKIRSTKLEDSAMYFCASPRTFMNTEAFFGQGTRLTVV.

The chain couples TRBV28 to TRBJ2-1; 10 bases are shared with TRBD2. Unmatched junction bases numbered 4, after V lost 7 bases and J lost 4 bases. There are 14 residues in the CDR3. The germline CDR1 and CDR2 sequences are MDHEN and SYDVKM. Here the CDR3 reads CASTTSGAYNEQFF. DNA for the CDR3: TGTGCCAGCACAACTAGCGGGGCTTACAATGAGCAGTTCTTC.

The rearrangement joins TRBV5-1 to TRBJ1-1, with 7 bases identical to TRBD1. Trimming at V came to 4 bases and at J to 2 bases, leaving 11 bases not matched to a gene. The CDR3 is 16 residues long. The germline CDR1 and CDR2 sequences are SGHRS and YFSETQ. CDR3 protein: CASSPGRRGSNTEAFF. For the CDR3, the DNA is TGCGCCAGCAGCCCAGGTCGCAGGGGGTCAAACACTGAAGCTTTCTTT. Full variable domain (outside the CDR3, taken from reference TRBV5-1 and TRBJ1-1): KAGVTQTPRYLIKTRGQQVTLSCSPISGHRSVSWYQQTPGQGLQFLFEYFSETQRNKGNFPGRFSGRQFSNSRSEMNVSTLELGDSALYLCASSPGRRGSNTEAFFGQGTRLTVV.